This T cell receptor (beta chain) appears in the sequencing data of a study of control samples from healthy donors and cancer patients. Sequencing was performed with immunoSEQ multiplex PCR; in TCRdb, only in-frame clones are kept and a portion is missing. The sample has some 100,000 clones, roughly nine tenths seen once; the top ten hold over 1%. The V end lost 2 bases, the J end lost 1 base, and 6 bases lay between the germline ends. Germline CDR1 MGHDK, CDR2 SYGVNS. The CDR3 contains 15 residues. The TCR sequence derives from a woman aged 45-60 years in good health. Material: blood. V usage is TRBV25-1 and J usage is TRBJ1-6; no reliable D call. The CDR3 here is CASSESKSYNSPLHF. The CDR3 DNA reads TGTGCCAGCAGTGAAAGTAAATCCTATAATTCACCCCTCCACTTT.